The rows below give T cell receptor beta chains drawn from one sample of a study of cytomegalovirus exposure and HLA in healthy donors. TCRdb's table, derived via immunoSEQ multiplex PCR, lists solely in-frame clones and lacks some. The sample contains around 63,000 clones, 65% to 85% of which appear only once. The sequenced material came from PBMCs. These receptors were obtained from a woman aged 25 to 39 in good health and CMV-seronegative. Each CDR3 is given with its conserved first and last residue. Each record gives: V gene, clone size, J gene, D gene, CDR3 protein, CDR3 DNA. A D gene is named only where the DNA matches it firmly. Rows may omit the clone size; those that give it use once, few, many or a size class.

TRBV9	-	TRBJ2-1	TRBD2	CASSASATSGGIAYNEQFF	TGTGCCAGCAGCGCCAGTGCGACTAGCGGGGGTATCGCCTACAATGAGCAGTTCTTC
TRBV7-8	-	TRBJ2-2	-	CASRPRTGELFF	TGTGCCAGCAGGCCGAGGACCGGGGAGCTGTTTTTT
TRBV18	-	TRBJ2-5	TRBD1	CASSPRTGGIQETQYF	TGTGCCAGCTCACCCAGGACAGGGGGAATCCAAGAGACCCAGTACTTC
TRBV4-3	-	TRBJ1-2	TRBD1	CASSQDWESRGNNYGYTF	TGCGCCAGCAGCCAAGACTGGGAATCCAGGGGGAATAACTATGGCTACACCTTC
TRBV18	once	TRBJ2-7	TRBD1	CASSPPGQGRSYEQYF	TGTGCCAGCTCACCACCAGGACAGGGAAGGTCCTACGAGCAGTACTTC
TRBV7-2	-	TRBJ2-5	-	CASSLARPQAETQYF	TGTGCCAGCAGCTTAGCTAGGCCCCAAGCGGAGACCCAGTACTTC
TRBV27	-	TRBJ2-7	TRBD1	CASSQGQGAYEQYF	TGTGCCAGCAGCCAGGGACAGGGGGCCTACGAGCAGTACTTC
TRBV7-2	few	TRBJ1-2	TRBD1	CASREDRGYFRLYGYTF	TGTGCCAGCAGGGAGGACAGGGGGTATTTCCGACTCTATGGCTACACCTTC
TRBV5-1	once	TRBJ2-7	TRBD1	CASSLYKIQGSYEQYF	TGCGCCAGCAGCTTGTATAAGATACAGGGGTCCTACGAGCAGTACTTC
TRBV7-2	-	TRBJ1-1	TRBD1	CASSLQGGKNTEAFF	TGTGCCAGCAGCCTACAGGGGGGGAAGAACACTGAAGCTTTCTTT
TRBV7-2	-	TRBJ2-3	TRBD2	CASSIVRGGPDTQYF	TGTGCCAGCAGCATAGTCCGGGGGGGCCCCGATACGCAGTATTTT
TRBV29-1	-	TRBJ2-2	-	CSADEDYTGELFF	TGCAGCGCTGACGAGGACTACACCGGGGAGCTGTTTTTT
TRBV6-1	-	TRBJ2-3	TRBD1	CASSGTGYGDTQYF	TGTGCCAGCAGCGGGACAGGGTACGGAGATACGCAGTATTTT
TRBV5-1	-	TRBJ1-5	TRBD1	CASSLGGTGRNQPQHF	TGCGCCAGCAGCTTGGGTGGGACAGGCCGCAATCAGCCCCAGCATTTT
TRBV2	-	TRBJ1-6	TRBD1	CASSSQGGIFNSPLHF	TGTGCCAGCAGCTCGCAGGGGGGTATTTTTAATTCACCCCTCCACTTT
TRBV4-1	-	TRBJ1-6	-	CASSQVLYRSYNSPLHF	TGCGCCAGCAGCCAAGTCCTATACCGTTCCTATAATTCACCCCTCCACTTT
TRBV7-9	-	TRBJ1-1	TRBD1	CASSIRQGGDTEAFF	TGTGCCAGCAGCATAAGACAGGGTGGGGACACTGAAGCTTTCTTT
TRBV7-6	-	TRBJ2-5	-	CASRSRETQYF	TGTGCCAGCAGGTCTAGGGAGACCCAGTACTTC
TRBV20-1	-	TRBJ1-5	-	CSASGSQPQHF	TGCAGTGCTTCAGGGTCACAGCCCCAGCATTTT
TRBV18	-	TRBJ1-1	TRBD1	CASSRQGRTEAFF	TGTGCCAGCTCCCGACAGGGGCGGACTGAAGCTTTCTTT
TRBV11-2	-	TRBJ1-2	-	CASSFKGPDYGYTF	TGTGCCAGCAGCTTTAAGGGGCCCGATTATGGCTACACCTTC
TRBV29-1	-	TRBJ2-1	TRBD2	CSASGLAGNNEQFF	TGCAGCGCCTCGGGACTAGCGGGGAACAATGAGCAGTTCTTC
TRBV18	-	TRBJ1-1	-	CASSPVGMLGGTEAFF	TGTGCCAGCTCTCCCGTCGGGATGCTGGGAGGCACTGAAGCTTTCTTT
TRBV19	once	TRBJ1-4	-	CASSRRHSFNEKLFF	TGTGCCAGTAGTAGAAGACATTCCTTCAATGAAAAACTGTTTTTT
TRBV7-2	-	TRBJ2-7	-	CASSLVRDEQYF	TGTGCCAGCAGCTTAGTGCGTGACGAGCAGTACTTC
TRBV29-1	-	TRBJ1-5	TRBD1	CSVGDREYQPQHF	TGCAGCGTCGGGGACAGGGAGTATCAGCCCCAGCATTTT
TRBV11-3	-	TRBJ1-1	-	CASSLVGRRVATEAFF	TGTGCCAGCAGCTTAGTAGGTAGGAGGGTCGCCACTGAAGCTTTCTTT
TRBV15	few	TRBJ1-4	-	CATSSQHPGVATNEKLFF	TGTGCCACCAGCAGCCAACACCCAGGGGTTGCAACTAATGAAAAACTGTTTTTT
TRBV7-6	-	TRBJ1-1	TRBD1	CASSSYGTDLPEAFF	TGTGCCAGCAGCTCCTACGGGACAGACCTACCTGAAGCTTTCTTT
TRBV5-1	-	TRBJ2-2	-	CASAKGGGRTGELFF	TGCGCCAGCGCCAAGGGGGGGGGTCGAACCGGGGAGCTGTTTTTT
TRBV27	once	TRBJ1-5	TRBD1	CASSSGGFNQPQHF	TGTGCCAGCAGTTCAGGGGGCTTTAATCAGCCCCAGCATTTT
TRBV7-8	-	TRBJ1-5	-	CASSLLVLTFNQPQHF	TGTGCCAGCAGCTTATTAGTTTTGACTTTCAATCAGCCCCAGCATTTT
TRBV10-1	-	TRBJ2-2	-	CASSESRYRTTGELFF	TGCGCCAGCAGTGAGTCGAGGTATAGAACCACCGGGGAGCTGTTTTTT
TRBV6-5	-	TRBJ1-5	-	CASSEITGDQPQHF	TGTGCCAGCAGTGAAATCACCGGTGATCAGCCCCAGCATTTT
TRBV7-2	-	TRBJ2-3	TRBD2	CASSWPVAGVADTQYF	TGTGCCAGCAGCTGGCCCGTAGCGGGGGTGGCAGATACGCAGTATTTT
TRBV11-2	-	TRBJ2-5	TRBD2	CASSLSTSGGVEQYF	TGTGCCAGCAGCTTGTCGACTAGCGGGGGGGTTGAGCAGTACTTC
TRBV7-6	few	TRBJ2-7	-	CASSLGTLTSYEQYF	TGTGCCAGCAGCTTAGGGACACTAACCTCCTACGAGCAGTACTTC
TRBV9	few	TRBJ2-7	TRBD1	CASSPSGQGRYEQYF	TGTGCCAGCAGCCCCTCGGGACAGGGGCGATACGAGCAGTACTTC
TRBV29-1	-	TRBJ1-4	-	CSAPAPGGEKLFF	TGCAGCGCCCCCGCCCCGGGAGGTGAAAAACTGTTTTTT
TRBV7-9	once	TRBJ1-2	TRBD1	CASSFSARTGDTGYGYTF	TGTGCCAGCAGCTTCAGCGCCCGGACAGGGGATACGGGCTATGGCTACACCTTC
TRBV25-1	few	TRBJ2-2	-	CASSDNRDTGELFF	TGTGCCAGCAGTGATAACAGGGACACCGGGGAGCTGTTTTTT
TRBV6-6	-	TRBJ2-1	TRBD2	CASRLSGGARNEQFF	TGTGCCAGCAGACTTAGCGGGGGGGCCCGCAATGAGCAGTTCTTC
TRBV2	-	TRBJ1-1	-	CASSQGLNTEAFF	TGTGCCAGCAGTCAGGGGTTGAACACTGAAGCTTTCTTT
TRBV15	-	TRBJ1-6	TRBD1	CATSKDRNSPLHF	TGTGCCACCAGCAAGGACAGGAATTCACCCCTCCACTTT
TRBV4-3	once	TRBJ1-1	TRBD1	CASSQDRTGVLTEAFF	TGCGCCAGCAGCCAAGATCGGACAGGGGTTCTCACTGAAGCTTTCTTT
TRBV27	-	TRBJ2-7	-	CASSTSGQIYEQYF	-
TRBV4-1	-	TRBJ2-7	TRBD2	CASSQAPSGGSYEQYF	TGCGCCAGCAGCCAAGCCCCTAGCGGGGGCTCCTACGAGCAGTACTTC
TRBV7-2	-	TRBJ1-1	-	CASSPRPGRAEAFF	TGTGCCAGCAGCCCCCGACCCGGGAGAGCTGAAGCTTTCTTT
TRBV29-1	-	TRBJ1-3	-	CSVEEGWSGNTIYF	TGCAGCGTTGAAGAGGGCTGGTCTGGAAACACCATATATTTT
TRBV19	few	TRBJ1-1	TRBD1	CASSPTGHGGFF	TGTGCCAGTAGTCCGACAGGGCATGGAGGTTTCTTT